The present TCR beta chain was sequenced within a study of T cell changes during pregnancy in multiple sclerosis. In germline, CDR1 is KGHSH, CDR2 LQKENI. The CDR3 totals 15 residues. Trimming cost V 1 base and J 4 bases, with 14 bases left between them. This table comes from immunoSEQ multiplex PCR, and its TCRdb copy is limited to in-frame clones, with some not included. The table includes tens of thousands of clones, roughly nine tenths detected once. The genes are TRBV18 and TRBJ2-7, with TRBD1 as a possible D gene (5 bases). The specimen was peripheral blood, collected in the first trimester of pregnancy. The TCR originated in a female donor in good health, enrolled as a control in a pregnancy study. DNA for the CDR3: TGTGCCAGCTCACCACGGGAACAGGTGTCGTACGAGCAGTACTTC. Translating it yields CASSPREQVSYEQYF.